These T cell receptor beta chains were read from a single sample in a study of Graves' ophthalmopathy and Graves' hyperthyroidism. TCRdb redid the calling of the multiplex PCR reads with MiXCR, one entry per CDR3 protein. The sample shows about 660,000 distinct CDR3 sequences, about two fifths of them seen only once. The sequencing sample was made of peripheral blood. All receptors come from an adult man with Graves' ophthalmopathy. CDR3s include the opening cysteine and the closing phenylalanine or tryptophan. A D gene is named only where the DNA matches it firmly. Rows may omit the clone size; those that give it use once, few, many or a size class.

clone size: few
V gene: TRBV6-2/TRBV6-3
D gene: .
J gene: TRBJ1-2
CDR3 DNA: TGTGCCAGCAGTTACTTAGGCAAGAGCTATGGCTACACCTTC
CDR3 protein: CASSYLGKSYGYTF

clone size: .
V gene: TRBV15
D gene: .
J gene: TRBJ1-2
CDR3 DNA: TGTGCCACCAGCAGAGATGAGAACTATGGCTACACCTTC
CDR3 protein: CATSRDENYGYTF

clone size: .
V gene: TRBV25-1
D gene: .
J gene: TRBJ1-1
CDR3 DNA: TGTGCCAGCAGTGCCAGGAAATACACTGAAGCTTTCTTT
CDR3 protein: CASSARKYTEAFF

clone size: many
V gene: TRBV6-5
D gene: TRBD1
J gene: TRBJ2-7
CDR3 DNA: TGTGCCAGCAGTACAGGGGACGAGCAGTACTTC
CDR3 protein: CASSTGDEQYF

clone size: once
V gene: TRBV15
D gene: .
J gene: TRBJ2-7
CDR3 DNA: TGTGCCACCAGCAGAGATTGGGCCACCTACGAGCAGTACTTC
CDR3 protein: CATSRDWATYEQYF

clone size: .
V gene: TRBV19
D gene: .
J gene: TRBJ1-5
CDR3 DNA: TGTGCCAGTAGTATAGACCAGTGGGCCTACGAGCATTTT
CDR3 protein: CASSIDQWAYEHF

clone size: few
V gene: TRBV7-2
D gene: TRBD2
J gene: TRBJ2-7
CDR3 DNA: TGTGCCAGCAGCTCTGGCGGGGGGGGCTACGAGCAGTACTTC
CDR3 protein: CASSSGGGGYEQYF

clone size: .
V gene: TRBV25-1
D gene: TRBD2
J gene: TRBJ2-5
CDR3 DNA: TGTGCCAGCCGATACTGGGGTAGCGGGGGTCAAGAGACCCAGTACTTC
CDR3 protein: CASRYWGSGGQETQYF

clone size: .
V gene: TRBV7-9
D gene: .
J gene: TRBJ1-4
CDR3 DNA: TGTGCCAGCAGCTCGGAGGGGCGGGAACTGTTTTTT
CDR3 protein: CASSSEGRELFF

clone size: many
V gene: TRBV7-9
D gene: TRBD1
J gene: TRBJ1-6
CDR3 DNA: TGTGCCAGCAGGGGGGACAGAAATTCACCCCTCCACTTT
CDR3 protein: CASRGDRNSPLHF

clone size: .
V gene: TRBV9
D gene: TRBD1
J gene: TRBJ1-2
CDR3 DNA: TGTGCCAGCACTCCCTGGACAGGGGGAACCCATGGCTACACCTTC
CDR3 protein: CASTPWTGGTHGYTF

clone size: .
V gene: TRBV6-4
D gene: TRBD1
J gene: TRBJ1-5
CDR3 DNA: TGTGCCAGCAGTTATTGCCGGGACAGGTTCAATAGCAATCAGCCCCAGCATTTT
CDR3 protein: CASSYCRDRFNSNQPQHF

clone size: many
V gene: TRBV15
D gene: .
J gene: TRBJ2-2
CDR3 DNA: TGTGCCACCAGCCTCACAGGGACCGGGGAGCTGTTTTTT
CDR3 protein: CATSLTGTGELFF

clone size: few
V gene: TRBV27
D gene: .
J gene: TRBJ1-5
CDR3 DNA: TGTGCCAGCAGTATCCCGGGCTATAATCAGCATTTT
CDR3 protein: CASSIPGYNQHF

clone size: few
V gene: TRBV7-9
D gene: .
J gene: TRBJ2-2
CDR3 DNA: TGTGCCAGCAGCCAAGCTCCCGGCGGGACGAACACCGGGGAGCTGTTTTTT
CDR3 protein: CASSQAPGGTNTGELFF

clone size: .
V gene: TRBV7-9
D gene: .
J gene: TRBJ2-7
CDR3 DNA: TGTGCCAGCAGCCTCCCACGAAATTCCTACGAGCAGTACTTC
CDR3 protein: CASSLPRNSYEQYF